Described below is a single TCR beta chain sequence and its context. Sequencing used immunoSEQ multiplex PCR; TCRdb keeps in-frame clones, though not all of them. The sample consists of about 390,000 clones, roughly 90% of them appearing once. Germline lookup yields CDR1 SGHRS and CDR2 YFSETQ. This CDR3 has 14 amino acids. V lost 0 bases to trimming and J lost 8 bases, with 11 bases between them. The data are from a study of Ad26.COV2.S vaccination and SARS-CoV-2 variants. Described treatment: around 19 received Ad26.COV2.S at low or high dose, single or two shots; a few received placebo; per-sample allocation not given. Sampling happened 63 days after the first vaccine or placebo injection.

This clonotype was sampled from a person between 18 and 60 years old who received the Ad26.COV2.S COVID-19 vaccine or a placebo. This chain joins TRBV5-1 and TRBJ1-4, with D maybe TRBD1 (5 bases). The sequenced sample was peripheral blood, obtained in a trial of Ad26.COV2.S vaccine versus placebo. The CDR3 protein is CASSLGGVDEKLFF. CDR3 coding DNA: TGCGCCAGCAGCTTGGGGGGCGTCGACGAAAAACTGTTTTTT.